This T cell receptor beta chain was recorded in a study of T cell repertoires in cytomegalovirus infection (dated by TCRdb to the late 2010s). About the study as a whole: Peptide stimulations targeted recently identified HLA-C-restricted CMV epitopes, whose presentation resists viral immunomodulation, together with well-studied HLA-B-restricted epitopes. Because public TCR beta signatures pointed to carriage of CMV infection together with the matching HLA type, the HLA type of each donor mattered for the analysis. What the study reported, not specific to this receptor: The ex vivo response was dominated by HLA-C-restricted CMV-specific TCR beta clonotypes, and the single most frequent clonotype in two of eight donors was supplied by these HLA-C-restricted clonotypes. Cumulative frequency of public TCR beta family members discriminated carriers of CMV infection plus the relevant HLA type in this cohort and an independent 352-donor cohort.

Sequencer: Illumina HiSeq 1500. TCRdb took the public reads, trimmed them with fastp at Q25, ran MiXCR for clone calling and kept in-frame beta chains. A single entry per CDR3 protein holds the most common genes and DNA from its merged rows. For this sample the table gives approximately 590,000 distinct CDR3 sequences, of which around 40% were detected only once. The top ten clonotypes cover 48% of the sample. In the paper's terms, the treatment or condition label means: in vitro stimulation with specific CMV peptide epitopes to enrich CMV-specific T cells. Trimming at the junction amounts to 5 bases on V and 0 bases on J, and the germline ends lie 14 bases apart. Sequences SGHTA (CDR1) and FQGNSA (CDR2) are obtained from the germline V gene. The CDR3 holds 16 amino acids from the cysteine to the phenylalanine. The entry retains the CDR3 DNA only, 48 bases that are in frame from base 1. This clonotype turned up a few times. Its antigen specificity is not known. No base-level quality is on record; no much larger clone is a single base apart.

The chain employs TRBV7-2 and TRBJ1-3; no D segment can be confidently identified. The source of this sequence is a human donor in good health (CMV status not recorded). Some clones in this sample may be carry-over from other donors' samples. Sequencing was performed on cultured PBMCs, taken from culture after CMV antigen stimulation. The nucleotide sequence reads TGTGCCAGCAGCCAGAAATTGTTTAGCTCTGGAAACACCATATATTTT. Its translation is CASSQKLFSSGNTIYF.